This T cell receptor beta chain is from a study of control samples from healthy donors and cancer patients. There are 11 residues in the CDR3. CDR1 is SGHRS and CDR2 is YFSETQ in the germline V gene. V was cut by 2 bases and J by 1 base, with 0 bases left in between. Some clones are missing from TCRdb's copy, which holds only in-frame ones; the method was immunoSEQ multiplex PCR. The table shows 85,000 to 100,000 clones, with 85% to 95% occurring only once. This TCR was sampled from a man younger than 30 in good health. The rearrangement joins TRBV5-1 to TRBJ2-5; D is unclear. Specimen: blood. The CDR3 coding sequence is TGCGCCAGCAGCTTCCAAGAGACCCAGTACTTC. This encodes CASSFQETQYF.